Listed here are 26 T cell receptor beta chains from one sample, sequenced in a study of OX40 agonist ivuxolimab in advanced cancers. Repertoires were generated with immunoSEQ multiplex PCR, while TCRdb's copy carries only in-frame clones and drops some. The table lists 75,000 to 95,000 clones, around 90% of them singletons. Sequenced material: CD4+ or CD8+ T cells sorted from blood, taken in a trial of the OX40 agonist ivuxolimab. The origin of the receptors is an adult with an advanced solid tumor such as melanoma, head and neck, liver or kidney cancer.

Remarks on this clone: This same CDR3 is encoded by further DNA sequences in the sample. The chain employs TRBV18 and TRBJ2-7; D uncertain. V lost 0 bases to trimming and J lost 0 bases, with 3 bases between them. Germline loops: CDR1 KGHSH, CDR2 LQKENI. The CDR3 has 13 residues. The CDR3: CASSPPGSYEQYF. The CDR3 bases are TGTGCCAGCTCACCACCAGGCTCCTACGAGCAGTACTTC.

This chain links TRBV2 with TRBJ1-3; maybe TRBD1 (5 bases). V was clipped by 7 bases and J by 0 bases, with 13 bases between them. In germline, CDR1 is SNHLY, CDR2 FYNNEI. The CDR3 extends over 15 amino acids. The CDR3 spells CASTRQPVSGNTIYF. The CDR3 bases are TGTGCCAGCACGCGACAGCCCGTCTCTGGAAACACCATATATTTT. Full variable domain (missing parts from reference TRBV2 and TRBJ1-3): EPEVTQTPSHQVTQMGQEVILRCVPISNHLYFYWYRQILGQKVEFLVSFYNNEISEKSEIFDDQFSVERPDGSNFTLKIRSTKLEDSAMYFCASTRQPVSGNTIYFGEGSWLTVV.

V is TRBV7-8 and J is TRBJ1-6, with TRBD1 as a possible D gene (5 bases). Looked up from germline, CDR1 is SGHVS and CDR2 is FQNEAQ. The CDR3 runs 15 residues. Trimming removed 3 bases at V and 6 bases at J, with 12 bases between. In nucleotides, the CDR3 is TGTGCCAGCAGCTTTGGAGGACAAGTTAATTCACCCCTCCACTTT. It translates to CASSFGGQVNSPLHF.

The CDR3 region has the DNA TGTGCCAGCAGCGTGACGAGGGACCACGAGCAGTACTTC. This codes for CASSVTRDHEQYF. This chain joins TRBV5-4 and TRBJ2-7; D may match TRBD1 or TRBD2 (5 bases each). This CDR3 spans 13 amino acids. Germline V CDR1 and CDR2: SGHNT, YYREEE (reference sequence). Trimming took 4 bases from V and 5 from J, leaving 13 bases between them.

V and J are TRBV2 and TRBJ2-5; TRBD1 matches 8 bases. This CDR3 is built from 13 residues. J lost 4 bases, V lost 11 bases, and 9 bases had no gene match. CDR1 SNHLY and CDR2 FYNNEI come from the germline V gene. CDR3 region: CAGSRTGIETQYF. The CDR3 nucleotides read TGTGCCGGGTCCCGGACAGGGATAGAGACCCAGTACTTC.

The rearrangement uses TRBV5-1 and TRBJ2-5; D gene ambiguous. CDR3 length: 13 residues. The V end was cut by 4 bases, the J end by 4 bases, with 11 bases between. Per the germline V gene, CDR1 is SGHRS and CDR2 is YFSETQ. The CDR3 here is CASSAEGGETQYF. Written as DNA, the CDR3 is TGCGCCAGCAGCGCGGAAGGTGGAGAGACCCAGTACTTC. Based on the CDR3 plus reference TRBV5-1 and TRBJ2-5, the full variable domain is KAGVTQTPRYLIKTRGQQVTLSCSPISGHRSVSWYQQTPGQGLQFLFEYFSETQRNKGNFPGRFSGRQFSNSRSEMNVSTLELGDSALYLCASSAEGGETQYFGPGTRLLVL.

The chain links TRBV18 to TRBJ2-1; no definite D call. Germline CDR1 KGHSH, CDR2 LQKENI. V was cut by 2 bases and J by 5 bases, with 13 bases left in between. The CDR3 has 15 residues. CDR3: CASSPNRRGDNEQFF. Written as DNA, the CDR3 is TGTGCCAGCTCACCAAACCGGAGAGGAGACAATGAGCAGTTCTTC.

This chain connects TRBV5-4 to TRBJ1-6; maybe TRBD1 (6 bases). Trimming stripped 4 bases from V and 8 bases from J, with 10 bases between. Looked up from germline, CDR1 is SGHNT and CDR2 is YYREEE (reference sequence). The CDR3 has 13 amino acids. The CDR3, as DNA: TGTGCCAGCAGCACCTACAGGGATTCACCCCTCCACTTT. This encodes CASSTYRDSPLHF.

This rearrangement joins TRBV10-3 to TRBJ1-1, with a tentative D call TRBD1 (5 bases). The CDR3 consists of 14 residues. Trimming left V 2 bases short and J 4 bases short, with 11 bases between. Germline values: CDR1 ENHRY, CDR2 SYGVKD. The CDR3 coding sequence is TGTGCCATCAGTGAGGGGGGTTATGGCACTGAAGCTTTCTTT. Encoded protein: CAISEGGYGTEAFF.

The chain uses TRBV29-1 and TRBJ2-5; D call uncertain. Germline V gene lookup returns CDR1 SQVTM and CDR2 ANQGSEA. This CDR3 is built from 12 residues. V was trimmed by 7 bases and J by 2 bases, leaving 11 bases between them. The CDR3 nucleotides read TGCAGCGCCCGAGAGGCTCAAGAGACCCAGTACTTC. This sequence encodes CSAREAQETQYF.

The genes are TRBV7-6 and TRBJ2-6; D unclear. V was pared by 3 bases and J by 2 bases, with 8 bases between. Germline V gene data show CDR1 as SGHVS and CDR2 as FNYEAQ. The CDR3 consists of 15 residues. CDR3 sequence: CASSLLQAGANVLTF. The CDR3 DNA reads TGTGCCAGCAGCTTGCTGCAGGCTGGGGCCAACGTCCTGACTTTC.

This clone was recorded only once. The CDR3 protein is CASGTDFNEKLFF. For the CDR3, the DNA is TGTGCCAGCGGGACGGATTTTAATGAAAAACTGTTTTTT. The chain is built from TRBV6-1 and TRBJ1-4; D possibly corresponds to TRBD1 (5 bases). The V gene's germline CDR1 is MNHNS and CDR2 SASEGT. Trimming removed 8 bases at V and 4 bases at J, with 11 bases between. CDR3 length: 13 amino acids.

V is TRBV7-3 and J is TRBJ2-1; D is possibly TRBD1 or TRBD2 (6 bases each). The V gene lost 2 bases and the J gene lost 8 bases, with 19 bases spanning the gap. The CDR3 has 16 residues. Per the germline V gene, CDR1 is SGHTA and CDR2 is FQGTGA. The CDR3 nucleotides read TGTGCCAGCAGCTTAGGGGGGACAATGGGCTGGGATGAGCAGTTCTTC. It encodes CASSLGGTMGWDEQFF.

This clone was picked up one time. The V gene is TRBV18, the J gene TRBJ1-5, with D possibly matching TRBD1 (5 bases). Germline CDR1 reads KGHSH; CDR2 reads LQKENI. CDR3 length: 14 amino acids. Trimming stripped 2 bases from V and 7 bases from J, with 12 bases between. CDR3 amino acids: CASSPAGLEQPQHF. The CDR3, as DNA: TGTGCCAGCTCACCAGCAGGGTTGGAGCAGCCCCAGCATTTT. The variable domain in full, completed from reference TRBV18 and TRBJ1-5, reads NAGVMQNPRHLVRRRGQEARLRCSPMKGHSHVYWYRQLPEEGLKFMVYLQKENIIDESGMPKERFSAEFPKEGPSILRIQQVVRGDSAAYFCASSPAGLEQPQHFGDGTRLSIL.

The chain joins TRBV28 to TRBJ2-1; 12 nucleotides align to TRBD2. With 3 bases clipped from V and 0 bases from J, the junction kept 3 bases outside the gene matches. The CDR3 spans 17 residues. In germline, CDR1 is MDHEN, CDR2 SYDVKM. The CDR3 DNA follows: TGTGCCAGCAGTTTCTGGACTAGCGGGGACTCCTACAATGAGCAGTTCTTC. Translation gives CASSFWTSGDSYNEQFF.

The chain couples TRBV6-6 to TRBJ1-2; TRBD1 might be the D (5 bases). The V end lost 10 bases, the J end lost 4 bases, and 19 bases lay between the germline ends. This CDR3 has 14 residues. From germline, CDR1 is MNHNY and CDR2 SVGAGI (reference sequence). CDR3 sequence: CATLEFGGFYGYTF. The CDR3, as DNA: TGTGCCACCCTGGAGTTCGGGGGGTTCTATGGCTACACCTTC.

This clone was seen once. The chain combines TRBV5-4 with TRBJ1-6; TRBD1 is a possible D gene (6 bases). Between the trimmed V and J ends, which lost 0 bases and 7 bases, there was a span of 11 bases. The CDR3 contains 15 residues. CDR1 is SGHNT and CDR2 is YYREEE in the germline V gene (reference sequence). The CDR3 coding sequence is TGTGCCAGCAGCTTGGCGGGGGCTGCGAATTCACCCCTCCACTTT. Protein product: CASSLAGAANSPLHF.

This chain joins TRBV27 and TRBJ2-5; D is unresolved. The CDR3 sequence is 13 residues long. Trimming removed 2 bases from V and 2 bases from J, with 6 bases in between. Germline V gene data show CDR1 as MNHEY and CDR2 as SMNVEV (reference sequence). CDR3 sequence reads: CASSLQSQETQYF. CDR3 nucleotide sequence: TGTGCCAGCAGTTTACAGTCACAAGAGACCCAGTACTTC.

This clone occurred a few times. CDR3 DNA: TGCGCCAGCAGCTTGAAGGGGCAGGAGGCAGATGAGCAGTTCTTC. Its protein is CASSLKGQEADEQFF. The rearrangement links TRBV5-1 to TRBJ2-1; D might be TRBD1 or TRBD2, each matching 5 bases. Germline-derived CDR1 and CDR2 are SGHRS and YFSETQ. With 1 base removed from V and 8 bases from J, the gap between germline ends came to 16 bases. This CDR3 has 15 residues.

The V and J genes are TRBV6-5 and TRBJ2-1; 10 positions match TRBD2. CDR1 and CDR2 (germline): MNHEY, SVGAGI. With V trimmed by 3 bases and J by 9 bases, 8 bases remained unmatched. The CDR3 is made up of 15 amino acids. CDR3 region: CASSYQRGGLAEQFF. The DNA of the CDR3 is TGTGCCAGCAGTTATCAGCGGGGGGGGCTGGCTGAGCAGTTCTTC.

The rearrangement links TRBV7-3 to TRBJ1-1; tentative D call: TRBD1 (6 bases). Trimming left V 5 bases short and J 1 base short, with 11 bases between. Germline V gives CDR1 SGHTA, CDR2 FQGTGA. This CDR3 is 14 amino acids long. The CDR3 here is CASSRGGRNTEAFF. As DNA, the CDR3 is TGTGCCAGCAGCCGAGGGGGGAGGAACACTGAAGCTTTCTTT.

The J gene is TRBJ2-1, the V gene TRBV18, with TRBD2 matching over 7 bases. V was clipped by 3 bases and J by 5 bases; unmatched bases: 7. The CDR3 covers 15 residues. Germline loops: CDR1 KGHSH, CDR2 LQKENI. The CDR3 DNA reads as TGTGCCAGCTCACCTCGGGGGGTGGGAGACAATGAGCAGTTCTTC. This codes for CASSPRGVGDNEQFF.

The V call is TRBV6-6, the J call TRBJ1-1; D is perhaps TRBD1 (5 bases). V lost 0 bases to trimming and J lost 3 bases, with 8 bases between them. There are 14 residues in the CDR3. From germline, CDR1 is MNHNY and CDR2 SVGAGI (reference sequence). CDR3 DNA: TGTGCCAGCAGTTACTCGAGCAGGGACACTGAAGCTTTCTTT. Amino acid sequence: CASSYSSRDTEAFF.

V is TRBV19 and J is TRBJ2-6; D not certain. Germline CDR1 reads LNHDA; CDR2 reads SQIVND (reference sequence). Between the trimmed V and J ends, which lost 7 bases and 2 bases, there was a span of 6 bases. CDR3 length: 13 amino acids. CDR3 amino acids: CASTATGANVLTF. The CDR3 region has the DNA TGTGCCAGTACTGCTACTGGGGCCAACGTCCTGACTTTC. Complete variable domain (other parts from reference TRBV19 and TRBJ2-6): DGGITQSPKYLFRKEGQNVTLSCEQNLNHDAMYWYRQDPGQGLRLIYYSQIVNDFQKGDIAEGYSVSREKKESFPLTVTSAQKNPTAFYLCASTATGANVLTFGAGSRLTVL.

The V call is TRBV5-1, the J call TRBJ2-5, with 8 bases matching TRBD2. With the DNA end fitting TRBJ2-7 better, the J assignment may be wrong. Germline assignment: CDR1 SGHRS and CDR2 YFSETQ. The CDR3 length is 15 residues. The chain's CDR3 is CASSNSVVAGYEQYF. CDR3 nucleotides: TGCGCCAGCAGTAATAGTGTGGTAGCGGGGTACGAGCAGTACTTC.

The chain is built from TRBV10-3 and TRBJ2-6; no definite D call. V lost 4 bases and J lost 4, with 8 bases in between. The CDR3 is made up of 14 amino acids. The germline V gene encodes CDR1 ENHRY and CDR2 SYGVKD. This CDR3 reads CAISGSTGANVLTF. CDR3 nucleotides: TGTGCCATCAGTGGTAGCACCGGGGCCAACGTCCTGACTTTC.